This TCR beta chain emerged from a study of CD8+ T cells in alopecia areata (dated by TCRdb to 2016 to 2019). About the investigation overall: The treated patients took part in an open-label pilot trial in which moderate-to-severe alopecia areata was treated with oral tofacitinib at 5 to 10 mg twice daily. Scalp tissue and sorted CD4+ and CD8+ peripheral blood T cells from patchy and totalis/universalis alopecia areata patients and from healthy controls were covered by human TCRbeta sequencing. The study used high-throughput TCRbeta sequencing to examine T cell clonal expansion in alopecia areata, in both the C3H/HeJ mouse model and human patients. The RNA source kit depended on sample type: the PAXgene miRNA kit for fixed scalp, the miRNeasy kit for PBMCs, and the RNeasy kit for mouse skin. immunoSEQ multiplex PCR using 35 Vbeta forward primers and 13 Jbeta reverse primers was used to amplify TCRbeta CDR3 regions. Patients received tofacitinib for 6 to 18 months and were then followed off drug for 6 months to check for delayed response and recurrence. In treated patients, disease severity was measured using the SALT score, which gives the percentage of scalp surface area affected. Biopsies were taken from tofacitinib-treated patients at baseline and again at 4 and 24 weeks into treatment, and several of those patients also had a later scalp biopsy. Scalp clonality was compared among normal scalp (n=4), patchy alopecia areata scalp (n=8), and alopecia totalis/universalis scalp (n=8). Summary of the overall study and its limitations: TCR sequences shared between patients were less clear than in mice, possibly partly because of HLA diversity in the patient population. Compared with normal scalp, lesional scalp had higher clonality and more expanded CD8+ clones, particularly in alopecia totalis/universalis, a pattern that suggests antigenic drive. During tofacitinib treatment, many expanded lesional clones stuck around in both scalp and blood, and this persistence may partly explain why relapse happens after treatment is stopped. Unlike mouse skin, where gammadelta T cells dominate, normal human skin contains resident alphabeta T cells that get sequenced too, which complicates analysis of the scalp TCR repertoire. Because the treated cohort was small and had only one nonresponder, larger studies are needed to examine links between baseline CD8+ expansion and response. With tofacitinib, both scalp clonality and the number of expanded CD8+ clones among the top 100 scalp clones went down significantly.

The time point label here, explained by the study, means: roughly 24 weeks on oral tofacitinib. The sample's treatment or condition label is to be understood as: oral pan-JAK inhibitor, 5-10 mg twice daily. Lesional scalp punch biopsies and peripheral blood were collected from alopecia areata patients. PBMCs were isolated by density centrifugation and stained for CD3, CD4 and CD8, and CD4+ and CD8+ T cells were sorted on a FACSAria. About this clone: Its antigen remains unidentified. Base-call qualities are not available, and no considerably larger clone is one nucleotide away.

The protocol used for the library was the immunoSEQ multiplex PCR assay. To provide template for TCR sequencing, every sample had RNA extracted and reverse transcribed into cDNA. First-strand cDNA was synthesized using SuperScript III with a 2:1 mix of oligo-dT and random hexamers. A synthetic immune receptor repertoire was used to assess amplification bias, and residual bias was removed computationally. For the original study's pipeline: Raw reads were preprocessed to remove errors, and CDR3 was defined by IMGT conventions from the conserved cysteine to phenylalanine. Clonality was computed as 1 minus the Shannon entropy, with the entropy normalized by log2 of the number of productive unique TCRs. CD4 or CD8 identity of scalp clones was inferred by cross-referencing scalp TCRbeta sequences with sorted blood CD4 and CD8 repertoires. As stored in TCRdb, this immuneACCESS dataset retains in-frame rearrangements with V and J assigned. A fraction of the clones does not appear; measured against another copy, unresolved V genes explain less than half of the discrepancy, and the remainder lacks a known reason. The D gene and trimming were derived from the DNA, and the V and J assignments and clone size from that table. The sample profile shows roughly 200,000 clones; about 55% of them were found once. The ten biggest clones cover 10% to 11% of the sample.

The CDR3 has 13 amino acids, counting the end cysteine and phenylalanine. Of all the DNA, just the CDR3 is kept, 39 bases in frame from base 1. From V the trimming removes 3 bases and from J it removes 7 bases, while the gene matches leave 4 bases of the junction unaccounted for. Sequences MNHEY (CDR1) and SVGAGI (CDR2) are obtained from the germline V gene. This specimen consisted of CD8+ T cells sorted from blood, obtained at week 24, from a patient treated with tofacitinib. The receptor was derived from a human donor with alopecia areata. The chain is made from TRBV6-5 and TRBJ1-2; 8 central bases correspond to TRBD1. The bases are TGTGCCAGCAGTTATGGACAGGGAATTGGCTACACCTTC. It encodes CASSYGQGIGYTF.